This T cell receptor beta chain is from a study of blood T cell repertoires in COVID-19. Clones were sequenced by immunoSEQ multiplex PCR, and TCRdb holds only the in-frame ones, with some missing. The sample lists roughly 290,000 clones, nearly 90% seen once, with approximately 1.5% in the top ten. Germline V CDR1 and CDR2: SGHAT, FQNNGV. V gave up 4 bases and J gave up 7 bases, with 7 bases separating them. This CDR3 has 12 amino acids. This TCR was sampled from a woman aged 18-35 years with acute COVID-19. Input material: PBMCs or T cells enriched from blood (not recorded which). This chain joins TRBV11-2 and TRBJ2-2; no clear D. The CDR3 spells CASSSTFGELFF. CDR3 DNA sequence: TGTGCCAGCAGCTCAACATTCGGGGAGCTGTTTTTT. Variable domain in full (rest from reference TRBV11-2 and TRBJ2-2): EAGVAQSPRYKIIEKRQSVAFWCNPISGHATLYWYQQILGQGPKLLIQFQNNGVVDDSQLPKDRFSAERLKGVDSTLKIQPAKLEDSAVYLCASSSTFGELFFGEGSRLTVL.